Reported below is one T cell receptor (beta chain). Its antigen is not identified. Trimming took 4 bases from V and 9 from J, leaving 13 bases between them. The CDR3 is 12 residues long. The germline gives CDR1 LNHDA, CDR2 SQIVND (reference sequence). The sample is drawn from a study of Tregs in tolerant kidney transplant recipients. Whole-study results and caveats: Validation in larger populations is needed because few patients were studied.

Clones were read by immunoSEQ multiplex PCR, and TCRdb kept only the in-frame ones, dropping some. The data show tens of thousands of clones, 84% seen once. The clonotype originates from a human donor in good health. The chain has TRBV19 and TRBJ2-7, with a possible D match to TRBD1 (5 bases). Specimen: CD4+ T cells from blood. The CDR3 loop is CASSNQGSGQYF. The CDR3 DNA is TGTGCCAGTAGTAACCAGGGATCCGGGCAGTACTTC.